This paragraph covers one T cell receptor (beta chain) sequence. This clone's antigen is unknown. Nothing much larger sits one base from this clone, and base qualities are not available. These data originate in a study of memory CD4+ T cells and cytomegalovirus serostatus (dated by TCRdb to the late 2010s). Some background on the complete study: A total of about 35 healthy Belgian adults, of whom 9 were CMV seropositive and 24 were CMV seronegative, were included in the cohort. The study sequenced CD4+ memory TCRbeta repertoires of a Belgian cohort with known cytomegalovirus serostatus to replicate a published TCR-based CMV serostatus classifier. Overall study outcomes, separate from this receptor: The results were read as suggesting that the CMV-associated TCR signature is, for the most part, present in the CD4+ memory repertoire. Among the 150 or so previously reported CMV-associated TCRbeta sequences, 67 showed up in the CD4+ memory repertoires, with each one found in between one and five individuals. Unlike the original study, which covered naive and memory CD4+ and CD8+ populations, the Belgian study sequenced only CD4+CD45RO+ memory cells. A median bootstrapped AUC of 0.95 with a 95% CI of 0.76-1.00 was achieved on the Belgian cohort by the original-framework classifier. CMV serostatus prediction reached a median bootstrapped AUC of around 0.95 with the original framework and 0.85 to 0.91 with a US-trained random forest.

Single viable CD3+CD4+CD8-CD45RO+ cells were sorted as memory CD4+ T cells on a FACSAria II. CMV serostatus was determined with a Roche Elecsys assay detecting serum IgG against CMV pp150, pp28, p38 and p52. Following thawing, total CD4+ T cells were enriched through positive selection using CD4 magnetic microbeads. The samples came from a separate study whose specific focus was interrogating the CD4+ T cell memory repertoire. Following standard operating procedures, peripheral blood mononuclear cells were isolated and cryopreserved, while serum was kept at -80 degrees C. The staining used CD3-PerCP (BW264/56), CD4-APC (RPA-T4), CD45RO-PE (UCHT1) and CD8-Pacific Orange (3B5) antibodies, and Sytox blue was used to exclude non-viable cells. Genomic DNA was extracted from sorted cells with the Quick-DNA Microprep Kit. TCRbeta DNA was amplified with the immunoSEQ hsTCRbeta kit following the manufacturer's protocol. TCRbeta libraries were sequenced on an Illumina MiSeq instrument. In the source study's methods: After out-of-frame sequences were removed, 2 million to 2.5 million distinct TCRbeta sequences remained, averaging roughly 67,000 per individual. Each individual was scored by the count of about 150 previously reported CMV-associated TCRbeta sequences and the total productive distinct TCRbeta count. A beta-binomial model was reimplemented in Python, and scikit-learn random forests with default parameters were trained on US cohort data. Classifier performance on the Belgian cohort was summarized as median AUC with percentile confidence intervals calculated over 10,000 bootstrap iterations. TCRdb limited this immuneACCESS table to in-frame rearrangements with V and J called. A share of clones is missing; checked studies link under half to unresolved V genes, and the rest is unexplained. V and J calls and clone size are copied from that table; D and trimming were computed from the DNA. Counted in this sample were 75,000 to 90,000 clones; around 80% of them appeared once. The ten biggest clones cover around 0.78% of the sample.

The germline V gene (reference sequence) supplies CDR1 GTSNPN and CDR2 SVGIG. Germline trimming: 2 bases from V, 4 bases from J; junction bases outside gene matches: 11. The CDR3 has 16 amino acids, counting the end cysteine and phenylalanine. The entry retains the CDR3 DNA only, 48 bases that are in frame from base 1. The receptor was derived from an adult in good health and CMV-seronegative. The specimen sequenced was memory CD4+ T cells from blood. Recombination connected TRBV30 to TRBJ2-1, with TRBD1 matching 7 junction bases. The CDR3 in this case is CAWSYIVGQMYNEQFF. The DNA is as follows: TGTGCCTGGAGTTACATTGTGGGACAGATGTACAATGAGCAGTTCTTC.